The rows below give T cell receptor beta chains drawn from one sample of a study of tumor-infiltrating lymphocytes in localized non-small cell lung cancer. Assay used: immunoSEQ multiplex PCR; TCRdb lists only in-frame clones, some missing. The sample holds about 3,300 clones; about 40% are singletons and the top ten take just under 20%. The sample was uninvolved lung tissue not adjacent to the tumor. These receptors were obtained from a human donor with non-small cell lung cancer. Both conserved end residues are part of each CDR3. A D gene is named only where the DNA matches it firmly. Size is omitted from some rows. Given values are once, few, many or a class for expanded clones.

abundance: .; j_gene: TRBJ2-7; d_gene: TRBD1; v_gene: TRBV7-2; len: 14; CDR3nt: TGTGCCAGCAGCCCGGACAGGAGCTCCTACGAGCAGTACTTC; CDR3aa: CASSPDRSSYEQYF
abundance: medium-sized; j_gene: TRBJ2-1; d_gene: .; v_gene: TRBV9; len: 15; CDR3nt: TGTGCCAGCAGCGTAGTTGGCGCCTCCTACAATGAGCAGTTCTTC; CDR3aa: CASSVVGASYNEQFF
abundance: medium-sized; j_gene: TRBJ2-1; d_gene: .; v_gene: TRBV19; len: 15; CDR3nt: TGTGCCAGTAGTATAGTTAGCGGCCCCTACAATGAGCAGTTCTTC; CDR3aa: CASSIVSGPYNEQFF
abundance: .; j_gene: TRBJ1-1; d_gene: .; v_gene: TRBV4-3; len: 18; CDR3nt: TGCGCCAGCAGCCAAGTACAGCGGTCGTGGTCCGGGAACACTGAAGCTTTCTTT; CDR3aa: CASSQVQRSWSGNTEAFF
abundance: large; j_gene: TRBJ1-1; d_gene: .; v_gene: TRBV29-1; len: 11; CDR3nt: TGCAGCGTCCGTCTGGACACTGAAGCTTTCTTT; CDR3aa: CSVRLDTEAFF
abundance: few; j_gene: TRBJ2-1; d_gene: .; v_gene: TRBV11-2; len: 14; CDR3nt: TGTGCCAGCAGCTTAAGTTGGGGCTACAATGAGCAGTTCTTC; CDR3aa: CASSLSWGYNEQFF
abundance: medium-sized; j_gene: TRBJ2-2; d_gene: .; v_gene: TRBV6-5; len: 14; CDR3nt: TGTGCCAGCAGTTACTCGATCTCTTACGGGGAGCTGTTTTTT; CDR3aa: CASSYSISYGELFF
abundance: medium-sized; j_gene: TRBJ2-5; d_gene: .; v_gene: TRBV7-6; len: 13; CDR3nt: TGTGCCAGCAGCCGGGGACGTCAAGAGACCCAGTACTTC; CDR3aa: CASSRGRQETQYF
abundance: few; j_gene: TRBJ1-1; d_gene: .; v_gene: TRBV5-4; len: 13; CDR3nt: TGTGCCAGCAGCTTTGGTTTTATCACTGAAGCTTTCTTT; CDR3aa: CASSFGFITEAFF
abundance: .; j_gene: TRBJ2-5; d_gene: TRBD2; v_gene: TRBV2; len: 17; CDR3nt: TGTGCCAGCAGTGAAGGAGTGGGCGGGGGGGCCAGAGAGACCCAGTACTTC; CDR3aa: CASSEGVGGGARETQYF
abundance: .; j_gene: TRBJ2-5; d_gene: TRBD1; v_gene: TRBV4-1; len: 16; CDR3nt: TGCGCCAGCAGCCAAGAAGGGACAGGGAGGGTAGAGACCCAGTACTTC; CDR3aa: CASSQEGTGRVETQYF
abundance: once; j_gene: TRBJ2-7; d_gene: .; v_gene: TRBV4-3; len: 14; CDR3nt: TGCGCCAGCAGCCAAGCCGCGACGGGATACGAGCAGTACTTC; CDR3aa: CASSQAATGYEQYF
abundance: few; j_gene: TRBJ1-1; d_gene: .; v_gene: TRBV5-1; len: 16; CDR3nt: TGCGCCAGCAGCCAGGGTCACAGGGACCTGAACACTGAAGCTTTCTTT; CDR3aa: CASSQGHRDLNTEAFF
abundance: .; j_gene: TRBJ2-6; d_gene: .; v_gene: TRBV19; len: 17; CDR3nt: TGTGCCAGTAGTATAGTGGCACCGGGGCAGGGGGCCAACGTCCTGACTTTC; CDR3aa: CASSIVAPGQGANVLTF
abundance: large; j_gene: TRBJ1-2; d_gene: .; v_gene: TRBV7-2; len: 15; CDR3nt: TGTGCCAGCAGCTTAGATCAGGGTTCCTACTATGGCTACACCTTC; CDR3aa: CASSLDQGSYYGYTF
abundance: .; j_gene: TRBJ1-2; d_gene: .; v_gene: TRBV7-2; len: 13; CDR3nt: TGTGCCAGCAGCTTAGTAGGGGGGAATGGCTACACCTTC; CDR3aa: CASSLVGGNGYTF
abundance: .; j_gene: TRBJ2-7; d_gene: .; v_gene: TRBV30; len: 12; CDR3nt: TGTGCCTGGAGGGACGCGACCTACGAGCAGTACTTC; CDR3aa: CAWRDATYEQYF
abundance: .; j_gene: TRBJ1-4; d_gene: .; v_gene: TRBV4-1; len: 14; CDR3nt: TGCGCCAGCAGCCTGGACAGCACTAATGAAAAACTGTTTTTT; CDR3aa: CASSLDSTNEKLFF
abundance: few; j_gene: TRBJ2-7; d_gene: TRBD2; v_gene: TRBV19; len: 15; CDR3nt: TGTGCCAGTAGTATAGGAACGGGAGGCTGGTACGAGCAGTACTTC; CDR3aa: CASSIGTGGWYEQYF
abundance: few; j_gene: TRBJ2-3; d_gene: .; v_gene: TRBV30; len: 14; CDR3nt: TGTGCCTGGAGTGGGGGGGTCGTCACAGATACGCAGTATTTT; CDR3aa: CAWSGGVVTDTQYF